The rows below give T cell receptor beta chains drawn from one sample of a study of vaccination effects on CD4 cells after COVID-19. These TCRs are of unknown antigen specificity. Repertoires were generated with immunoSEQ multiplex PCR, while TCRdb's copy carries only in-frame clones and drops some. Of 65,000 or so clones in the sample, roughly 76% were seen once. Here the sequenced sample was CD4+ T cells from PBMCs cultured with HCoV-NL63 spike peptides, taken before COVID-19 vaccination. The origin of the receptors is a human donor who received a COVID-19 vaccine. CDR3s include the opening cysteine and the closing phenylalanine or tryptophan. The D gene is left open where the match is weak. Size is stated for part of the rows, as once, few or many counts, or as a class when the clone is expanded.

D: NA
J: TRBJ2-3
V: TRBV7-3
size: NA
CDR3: CASRTGGTDTQYF
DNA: TGTGCCAGCAGAACTGGGGGCACAGATACGCAGTATTTT

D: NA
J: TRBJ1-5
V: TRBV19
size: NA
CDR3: CASSMESNQPQHF
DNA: TGTGCCAGTAGTATGGAGTCCAATCAGCCCCAGCATTTT

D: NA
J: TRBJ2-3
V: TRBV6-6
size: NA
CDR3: CASSAPYRDTQYF
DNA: TGTGCCAGCAGTGCACCGTACAGGGATACGCAGTATTTT

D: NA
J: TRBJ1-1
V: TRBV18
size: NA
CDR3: CASSPFKDSLNTEAFF
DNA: TGTGCCAGCTCACCGTTTAAGGACAGTCTGAACACTGAAGCTTTCTTT

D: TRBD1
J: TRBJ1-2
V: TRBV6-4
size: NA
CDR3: CASSGQGTYGYTF
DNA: TGTGCCAGCAGTGGACAGGGGACCTATGGCTACACCTTC

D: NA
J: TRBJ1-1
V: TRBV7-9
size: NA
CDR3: CASSLARGDTEAFF
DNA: TGTGCCAGCAGCTTAGCTCGGGGGGACACTGAAGCTTTCTTT

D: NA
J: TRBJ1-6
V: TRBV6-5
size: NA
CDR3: CASSYTGINSPLHF
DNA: TGTGCCAGCAGTTATACAGGGATTAATTCACCCCTCCACTTT

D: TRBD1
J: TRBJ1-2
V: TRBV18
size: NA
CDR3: CASSPLFPRGRDGYTF
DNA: TGTGCCAGCTCACCACTCTTTCCGAGGGGGCGCGATGGCTACACCTTC

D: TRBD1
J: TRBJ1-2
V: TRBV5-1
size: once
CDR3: CASSLGQGAYYGYTF
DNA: TGCGCCAGCAGCCTGGGACAGGGGGCTTACTATGGCTACACCTTC

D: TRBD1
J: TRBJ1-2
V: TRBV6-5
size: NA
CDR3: CASSLQGVYGYTF
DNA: TGTGCCAGCAGTTTACAGGGGGTCTATGGCTACACCTTC

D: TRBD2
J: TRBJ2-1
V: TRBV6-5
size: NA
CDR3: CATVRGAGGHNEQFF
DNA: TGTGCCACCGTGAGAGGGGCGGGGGGCCACAATGAGCAGTTCTTC

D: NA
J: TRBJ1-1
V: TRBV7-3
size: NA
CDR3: CASSRTRNTEAFF
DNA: TGTGCCAGCAGCCGTACACGGAACACTGAAGCTTTCTTT

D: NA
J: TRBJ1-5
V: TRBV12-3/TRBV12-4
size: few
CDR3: CASSLLGPGPQHF
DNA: TGTGCCAGCAGTTTGCTCGGCCCAGGGCCCCAGCATTTT

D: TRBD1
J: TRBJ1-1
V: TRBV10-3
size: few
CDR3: CAISSSTGENTEAFF
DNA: TGTGCCATCAGTAGTTCGACAGGGGAGAACACTGAAGCTTTCTTT

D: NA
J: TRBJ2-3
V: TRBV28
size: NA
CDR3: CASSFNKPRSTDTQYF
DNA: TGTGCCAGCAGTTTCAACAAGCCACGGAGCACAGATACGCAGTATTTT

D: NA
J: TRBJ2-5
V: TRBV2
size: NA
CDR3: CASRVHSYQETQYF
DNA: TGTGCCAGCAGAGTACACAGTTACCAAGAGACCCAGTACTTC

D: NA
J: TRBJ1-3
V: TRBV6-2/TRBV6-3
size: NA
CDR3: CASSYPSKGQSSGNTIYF
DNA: TGTGCCAGCAGTTACCCATCGAAAGGACAGAGCTCTGGAAACACCATATATTTT

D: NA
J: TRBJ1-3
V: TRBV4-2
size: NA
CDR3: CASSQVGTSGNTIYF
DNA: TGTGCCAGCAGCCAAGTGGGGACCTCTGGAAACACCATATATTTT

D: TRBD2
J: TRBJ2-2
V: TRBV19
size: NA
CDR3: CASSVGLATGELFF
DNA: TGTGCCAGTAGTGTCGGACTAGCGACCGGGGAGCTGTTTTTT

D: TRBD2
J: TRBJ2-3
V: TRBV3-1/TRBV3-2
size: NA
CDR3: CASSQAAGGAPDTQYF
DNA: TGTGCCAGCAGCCAAGCTGCGGGGGGGGCGCCAGATACGCAGTATTTT

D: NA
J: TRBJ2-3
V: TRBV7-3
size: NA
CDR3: CASSQQGSTDTQYF
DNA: TGTGCCAGCAGTCAACAGGGAAGCACAGATACGCAGTATTTT

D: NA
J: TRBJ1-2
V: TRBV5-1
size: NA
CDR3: CASSLGHELTNYGYTF
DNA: TGCGCCAGCAGCCTCGGACACGAACTTACTAACTATGGCTACACCTTC

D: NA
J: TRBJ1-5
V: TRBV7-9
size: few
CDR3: CASSLVVGGASNQPQHF
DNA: TGTGCCAGCAGCTTAGTGGTGGGGGGGGCAAGCAATCAGCCCCAGCATTTT

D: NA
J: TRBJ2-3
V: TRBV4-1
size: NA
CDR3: CASSQGRQTRDTQYF
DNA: TGCGCCAGCAGCCAAGGGAGGCAAACCAGGGATACGCAGTATTTT

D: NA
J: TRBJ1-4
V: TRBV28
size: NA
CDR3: CASSLGSEKLFF
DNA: TGTGCCAGCAGTTTGGGATCTGAAAAACTGTTTTTT

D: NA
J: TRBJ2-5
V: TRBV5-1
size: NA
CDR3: CASSLEGRLRGETQYF
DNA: TGCGCCAGCAGCTTGGAGGGCAGGTTGAGGGGGGAGACCCAGTACTTC

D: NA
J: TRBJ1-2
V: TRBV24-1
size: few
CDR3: CATSEPSLPGANYGYTF
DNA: TGTGCCACCAGTGAGCCTTCGTTGCCGGGGGCTAACTATGGCTACACCTTC

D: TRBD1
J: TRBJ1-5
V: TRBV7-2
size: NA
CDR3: CASSPGQGNQPQHF
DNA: TGTGCCAGCAGCCCTGGACAGGGTAATCAGCCCCAGCATTTT

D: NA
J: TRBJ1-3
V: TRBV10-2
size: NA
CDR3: CASSERGMGGNTIYF
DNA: TGCGCCAGCAGCGAACGCGGTATGGGCGGAAACACCATATATTTT

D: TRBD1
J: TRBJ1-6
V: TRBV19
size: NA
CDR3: CASSPRDRGTYNSPLHF
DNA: TGTGCCAGTAGTCCCCGGGACAGAGGAACCTATAATTCACCCCTCCACTTT

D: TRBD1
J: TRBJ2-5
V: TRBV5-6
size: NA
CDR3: CASSQDRGDQETQYF
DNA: TGTGCCAGCAGCCAAGACAGGGGAGACCAAGAGACCCAGTACTTC

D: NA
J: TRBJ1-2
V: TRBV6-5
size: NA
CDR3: CASSRPFNYGYTF
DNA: TGTGCCAGCAGCCGGCCCTTTAACTATGGCTACACCTTC

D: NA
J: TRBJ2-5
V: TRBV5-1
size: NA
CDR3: CASSPGETQYF
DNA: TGCGCCAGCAGCCCAGGGGAGACCCAGTACTTC

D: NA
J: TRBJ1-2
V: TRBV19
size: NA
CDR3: CASLGSTGGENYGYTF
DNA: TGTGCCAGTTTGGGGTCCACAGGAGGGGAAAACTATGGCTACACCTTC

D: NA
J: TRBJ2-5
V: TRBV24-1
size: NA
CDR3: CATSDFAGAGETQYF
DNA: TGTGCCACCAGTGATTTCGCAGGGGCAGGGGAGACCCAGTACTTC

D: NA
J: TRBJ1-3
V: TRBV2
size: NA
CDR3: CASTPSGNTIYF
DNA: TGTGCCAGCACCCCCTCTGGAAACACCATATATTTT

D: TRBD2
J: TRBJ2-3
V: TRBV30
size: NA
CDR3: CAWSPGPLTSFDTQYF
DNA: TGTGCCTGGAGTCCCGGCCCCCTGACTAGCTTTGATACGCAGTATTTT

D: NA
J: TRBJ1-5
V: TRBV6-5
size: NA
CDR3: CASHAYVTGDQPQHF
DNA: TGTGCCAGCCATGCCTACGTTACAGGCGATCAGCCCCAGCATTTT

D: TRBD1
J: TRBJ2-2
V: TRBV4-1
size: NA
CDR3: CASSQVGGTSTGELFF
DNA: TGCGCCAGCAGCCAAGTAGGGGGCACAAGCACCGGGGAGCTGTTTTTT

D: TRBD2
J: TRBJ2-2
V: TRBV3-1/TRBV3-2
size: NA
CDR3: CASSQDLAGAPTGELFF
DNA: TGTGCCAGCAGCCAAGATCTAGCGGGGGCACCTACCGGGGAGCTGTTTTTT

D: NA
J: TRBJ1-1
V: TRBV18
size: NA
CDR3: CASSPGPMNTEAFF
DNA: TGTGCCAGCTCGCCGGGACCGATGAACACTGAAGCTTTCTTT

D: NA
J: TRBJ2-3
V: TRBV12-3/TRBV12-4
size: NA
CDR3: CASRSQDTDTQYF
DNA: TGTGCCAGCCGGTCACAAGACACAGATACGCAGTATTTT

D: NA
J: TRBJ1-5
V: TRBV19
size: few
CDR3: CASSLISNQPQHF
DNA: TGTGCCAGTAGCCTTATTAGCAATCAGCCCCAGCATTTT

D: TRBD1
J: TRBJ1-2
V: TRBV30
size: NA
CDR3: CAWSVRQGDYTF
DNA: TGTGCCTGGAGTGTACGGCAGGGGGACTACACCTTC

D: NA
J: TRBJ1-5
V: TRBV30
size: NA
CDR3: CAWSPADQPQHF
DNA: TGTGCCTGGAGCCCCGCCGATCAGCCCCAGCATTTT

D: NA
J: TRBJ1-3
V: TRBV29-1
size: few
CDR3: CSVERAGRGNTIYF
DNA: TGCAGCGTTGAACGGGCAGGGCGGGGAAACACCATATATTTT

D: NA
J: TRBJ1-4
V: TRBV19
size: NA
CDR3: CASSIGGTTNEKLFF
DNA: TGTGCCAGTAGTATTGGGGGAACAACTAATGAAAAACTGTTTTTT

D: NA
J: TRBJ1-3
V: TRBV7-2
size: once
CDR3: CASSLEGTSGNTIYF
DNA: TGTGCCAGCAGCTTAGAGGGAACCTCCGGAAACACCATATATTTT

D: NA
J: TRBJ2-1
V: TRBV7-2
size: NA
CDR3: CASSLSQGSYNEQFF
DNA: TGTGCCAGCAGCTTGAGCCAGGGGTCCTACAATGAGCAGTTCTTC

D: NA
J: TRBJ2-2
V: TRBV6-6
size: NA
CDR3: CASSYSSAGELFF
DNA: TGTGCCAGCAGTTACTCGTCGGCCGGGGAGCTGTTTTTT

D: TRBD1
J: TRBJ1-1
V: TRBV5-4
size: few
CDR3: CASSLAGGRNTEAFF
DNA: TGTGCCAGCAGCTTGGCAGGGGGACGGAACACTGAAGCTTTCTTT

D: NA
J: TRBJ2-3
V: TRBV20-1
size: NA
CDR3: CSASRGQFTDTQYF
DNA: TGCAGTGCTAGTCGAGGGCAGTTCACAGATACGCAGTATTTT

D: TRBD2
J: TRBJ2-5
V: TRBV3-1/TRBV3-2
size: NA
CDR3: CASSQDSSGGYQETQYF
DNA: TGTGCCAGCAGCCAAGATTCAAGCGGGGGGTACCAAGAGACCCAGTACTTC

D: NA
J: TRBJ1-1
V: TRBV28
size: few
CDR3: CASSLWGRDGGTEAFF
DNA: TGTGCCAGCAGTTTATGGGGAAGGGATGGGGGAACTGAAGCTTTCTTT

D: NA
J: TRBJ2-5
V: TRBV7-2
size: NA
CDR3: CASSLFTKAETQYF
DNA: TGTGCCAGCAGCTTATTCACTAAGGCGGAGACCCAGTACTTC

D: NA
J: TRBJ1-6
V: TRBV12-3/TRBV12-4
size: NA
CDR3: CASRLGGSPLHF
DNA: TGTGCCAGCAGGCTCGGGGGTTCACCCCTCCACTTT

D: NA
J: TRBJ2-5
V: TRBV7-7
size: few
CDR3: CASSPKTQYF
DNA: TGTGCCAGCAGTCCCAAGACCCAGTACTTC

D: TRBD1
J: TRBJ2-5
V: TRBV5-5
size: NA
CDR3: CASSLAGQGGETQYF
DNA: TGTGCCAGCAGCTTGGCCGGACAGGGGGGGGAGACCCAGTACTTC

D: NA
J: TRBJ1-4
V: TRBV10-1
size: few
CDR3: CASSESTAGNEKLFF
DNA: TGCGCCAGCAGTGAGTCGACAGCGGGTAATGAAAAACTGTTTTTT